These T cell receptor beta chains were read from a single sample in a study of T cell changes during pregnancy in multiple sclerosis. Profiling relied on immunoSEQ multiplex PCR, and the TCRdb table lists in-frame clones only, not all of them. Of approximately 83,000 clones listed, about 93% are singletons. The sample was peripheral blood, taken in the first trimester of pregnancy. Source of these receptors: a female donor with multiple sclerosis, enrolled in a pregnancy study. Each CDR3 is given without its conserved first and last residue. D genes are given only for firm matches. Only some rows state a clone size, as once, few, many or a class for expanded clones.

j_call clone_size v_call d_call cdr3_aa
TRBJ2-2 few TRBV7-2 - ASSLELAGGELF
TRBJ1-6 - TRBV7-9 TRBD1 ASSRTGEERRPLH
TRBJ2-7 - TRBV18 TRBD2 ASSPERGAYEQY
TRBJ2-7 - TRBV10-3 - AISESITGLGAYEQY
TRBJ2-1 - TRBV5-1 - ASSEDSTYNEQF
TRBJ2-3 - TRBV13 TRBD2 ASSLGAGGLTDTQY
TRBJ2-3 - TRBV5-1 TRBD2 ASSLEISGGAIADTQY
TRBJ2-7 - TRBV29-1 TRBD2 SVWGGSSYEQY
TRBJ2-1 - TRBV5-5 TRBD1 ASSPGQGILF
TRBJ1-1 - TRBV4-1 - ATSRGAGTEAF
TRBJ2-7 - TRBV9 - ASSSGESPLYEQY
TRBJ2-5 - TRBV16 TRBD2 ASSQSKGRGLEETQY
TRBJ1-4 - TRBV2 TRBD1 ASSPGTGFIVDEKLF
TRBJ1-6 - TRBV6-6 - ASSTGFGDSPLH
TRBJ2-7 - TRBV7-2 TRBD1 ASRHRGAEYEQY
TRBJ2-3 - TRBV13 TRBD1 ASSLGDRATDTQY
TRBJ1-6 - TRBV11-2 TRBD1 ASSLVIGQGDNSPLH
TRBJ2-7 - TRBV5-6 - ASSSGTATYEQY
TRBJ2-5 - TRBV9 TRBD2 ASSAGLAGGIETQY
TRBJ2-6 - TRBV5-4 TRBD1 ASIPFWGQLDSGANVLT
TRBJ1-2 - TRBV6-5 - ASSYEQGWGYGYT
TRBJ2-1 - TRBV2 TRBD2 ASCSGTSGGGVSYNEQF
TRBJ2-1 - TRBV7-8 - ASSRLRTRTGSYNEQF
TRBJ2-1 - TRBV27 TRBD1 ASSSGTASYNEQF
TRBJ2-1 - TRBV30 - AWSVRRNDEQF
TRBJ2-2 once TRBV21-1 - ASSKIGREDTGELF
TRBJ1-4 - TRBV2 TRBD1 ASKTPGGAATNEKLF
TRBJ1-2 once TRBV13 TRBD1 ASSTRQGVYGYT
TRBJ2-2 once TRBV29-1 - SVGQGNTGELF
TRBJ1-2 - TRBV7-2 TRBD1 ASSLGDRRRNYGYT
TRBJ2-7 - TRBV5-8 TRBD2 ASSGTNYEQY
TRBJ1-2 - TRBV14 TRBD1 ASSPNRGHYGYT
TRBJ2-7 once TRBV27 - ASSPNLLYEQY
TRBJ2-5 - TRBV9 TRBD2 ASSVSGGVQETQY
TRBJ1-6 - TRBV7-2 - ASSLRDNSPLH
TRBJ1-5 - TRBV19 - ASRVESNQPQH
TRBJ2-7 - TRBV25-1 - ASSESGRGRSEQY
TRBJ1-2 - TRBV7-2 TRBD1 ASSPPGRGRRGYT
TRBJ2-3 - TRBV13 - ASSLNLDSHSTDTQY
TRBJ2-3 - TRBV5-6 - ASRAGTYSRTDTQY